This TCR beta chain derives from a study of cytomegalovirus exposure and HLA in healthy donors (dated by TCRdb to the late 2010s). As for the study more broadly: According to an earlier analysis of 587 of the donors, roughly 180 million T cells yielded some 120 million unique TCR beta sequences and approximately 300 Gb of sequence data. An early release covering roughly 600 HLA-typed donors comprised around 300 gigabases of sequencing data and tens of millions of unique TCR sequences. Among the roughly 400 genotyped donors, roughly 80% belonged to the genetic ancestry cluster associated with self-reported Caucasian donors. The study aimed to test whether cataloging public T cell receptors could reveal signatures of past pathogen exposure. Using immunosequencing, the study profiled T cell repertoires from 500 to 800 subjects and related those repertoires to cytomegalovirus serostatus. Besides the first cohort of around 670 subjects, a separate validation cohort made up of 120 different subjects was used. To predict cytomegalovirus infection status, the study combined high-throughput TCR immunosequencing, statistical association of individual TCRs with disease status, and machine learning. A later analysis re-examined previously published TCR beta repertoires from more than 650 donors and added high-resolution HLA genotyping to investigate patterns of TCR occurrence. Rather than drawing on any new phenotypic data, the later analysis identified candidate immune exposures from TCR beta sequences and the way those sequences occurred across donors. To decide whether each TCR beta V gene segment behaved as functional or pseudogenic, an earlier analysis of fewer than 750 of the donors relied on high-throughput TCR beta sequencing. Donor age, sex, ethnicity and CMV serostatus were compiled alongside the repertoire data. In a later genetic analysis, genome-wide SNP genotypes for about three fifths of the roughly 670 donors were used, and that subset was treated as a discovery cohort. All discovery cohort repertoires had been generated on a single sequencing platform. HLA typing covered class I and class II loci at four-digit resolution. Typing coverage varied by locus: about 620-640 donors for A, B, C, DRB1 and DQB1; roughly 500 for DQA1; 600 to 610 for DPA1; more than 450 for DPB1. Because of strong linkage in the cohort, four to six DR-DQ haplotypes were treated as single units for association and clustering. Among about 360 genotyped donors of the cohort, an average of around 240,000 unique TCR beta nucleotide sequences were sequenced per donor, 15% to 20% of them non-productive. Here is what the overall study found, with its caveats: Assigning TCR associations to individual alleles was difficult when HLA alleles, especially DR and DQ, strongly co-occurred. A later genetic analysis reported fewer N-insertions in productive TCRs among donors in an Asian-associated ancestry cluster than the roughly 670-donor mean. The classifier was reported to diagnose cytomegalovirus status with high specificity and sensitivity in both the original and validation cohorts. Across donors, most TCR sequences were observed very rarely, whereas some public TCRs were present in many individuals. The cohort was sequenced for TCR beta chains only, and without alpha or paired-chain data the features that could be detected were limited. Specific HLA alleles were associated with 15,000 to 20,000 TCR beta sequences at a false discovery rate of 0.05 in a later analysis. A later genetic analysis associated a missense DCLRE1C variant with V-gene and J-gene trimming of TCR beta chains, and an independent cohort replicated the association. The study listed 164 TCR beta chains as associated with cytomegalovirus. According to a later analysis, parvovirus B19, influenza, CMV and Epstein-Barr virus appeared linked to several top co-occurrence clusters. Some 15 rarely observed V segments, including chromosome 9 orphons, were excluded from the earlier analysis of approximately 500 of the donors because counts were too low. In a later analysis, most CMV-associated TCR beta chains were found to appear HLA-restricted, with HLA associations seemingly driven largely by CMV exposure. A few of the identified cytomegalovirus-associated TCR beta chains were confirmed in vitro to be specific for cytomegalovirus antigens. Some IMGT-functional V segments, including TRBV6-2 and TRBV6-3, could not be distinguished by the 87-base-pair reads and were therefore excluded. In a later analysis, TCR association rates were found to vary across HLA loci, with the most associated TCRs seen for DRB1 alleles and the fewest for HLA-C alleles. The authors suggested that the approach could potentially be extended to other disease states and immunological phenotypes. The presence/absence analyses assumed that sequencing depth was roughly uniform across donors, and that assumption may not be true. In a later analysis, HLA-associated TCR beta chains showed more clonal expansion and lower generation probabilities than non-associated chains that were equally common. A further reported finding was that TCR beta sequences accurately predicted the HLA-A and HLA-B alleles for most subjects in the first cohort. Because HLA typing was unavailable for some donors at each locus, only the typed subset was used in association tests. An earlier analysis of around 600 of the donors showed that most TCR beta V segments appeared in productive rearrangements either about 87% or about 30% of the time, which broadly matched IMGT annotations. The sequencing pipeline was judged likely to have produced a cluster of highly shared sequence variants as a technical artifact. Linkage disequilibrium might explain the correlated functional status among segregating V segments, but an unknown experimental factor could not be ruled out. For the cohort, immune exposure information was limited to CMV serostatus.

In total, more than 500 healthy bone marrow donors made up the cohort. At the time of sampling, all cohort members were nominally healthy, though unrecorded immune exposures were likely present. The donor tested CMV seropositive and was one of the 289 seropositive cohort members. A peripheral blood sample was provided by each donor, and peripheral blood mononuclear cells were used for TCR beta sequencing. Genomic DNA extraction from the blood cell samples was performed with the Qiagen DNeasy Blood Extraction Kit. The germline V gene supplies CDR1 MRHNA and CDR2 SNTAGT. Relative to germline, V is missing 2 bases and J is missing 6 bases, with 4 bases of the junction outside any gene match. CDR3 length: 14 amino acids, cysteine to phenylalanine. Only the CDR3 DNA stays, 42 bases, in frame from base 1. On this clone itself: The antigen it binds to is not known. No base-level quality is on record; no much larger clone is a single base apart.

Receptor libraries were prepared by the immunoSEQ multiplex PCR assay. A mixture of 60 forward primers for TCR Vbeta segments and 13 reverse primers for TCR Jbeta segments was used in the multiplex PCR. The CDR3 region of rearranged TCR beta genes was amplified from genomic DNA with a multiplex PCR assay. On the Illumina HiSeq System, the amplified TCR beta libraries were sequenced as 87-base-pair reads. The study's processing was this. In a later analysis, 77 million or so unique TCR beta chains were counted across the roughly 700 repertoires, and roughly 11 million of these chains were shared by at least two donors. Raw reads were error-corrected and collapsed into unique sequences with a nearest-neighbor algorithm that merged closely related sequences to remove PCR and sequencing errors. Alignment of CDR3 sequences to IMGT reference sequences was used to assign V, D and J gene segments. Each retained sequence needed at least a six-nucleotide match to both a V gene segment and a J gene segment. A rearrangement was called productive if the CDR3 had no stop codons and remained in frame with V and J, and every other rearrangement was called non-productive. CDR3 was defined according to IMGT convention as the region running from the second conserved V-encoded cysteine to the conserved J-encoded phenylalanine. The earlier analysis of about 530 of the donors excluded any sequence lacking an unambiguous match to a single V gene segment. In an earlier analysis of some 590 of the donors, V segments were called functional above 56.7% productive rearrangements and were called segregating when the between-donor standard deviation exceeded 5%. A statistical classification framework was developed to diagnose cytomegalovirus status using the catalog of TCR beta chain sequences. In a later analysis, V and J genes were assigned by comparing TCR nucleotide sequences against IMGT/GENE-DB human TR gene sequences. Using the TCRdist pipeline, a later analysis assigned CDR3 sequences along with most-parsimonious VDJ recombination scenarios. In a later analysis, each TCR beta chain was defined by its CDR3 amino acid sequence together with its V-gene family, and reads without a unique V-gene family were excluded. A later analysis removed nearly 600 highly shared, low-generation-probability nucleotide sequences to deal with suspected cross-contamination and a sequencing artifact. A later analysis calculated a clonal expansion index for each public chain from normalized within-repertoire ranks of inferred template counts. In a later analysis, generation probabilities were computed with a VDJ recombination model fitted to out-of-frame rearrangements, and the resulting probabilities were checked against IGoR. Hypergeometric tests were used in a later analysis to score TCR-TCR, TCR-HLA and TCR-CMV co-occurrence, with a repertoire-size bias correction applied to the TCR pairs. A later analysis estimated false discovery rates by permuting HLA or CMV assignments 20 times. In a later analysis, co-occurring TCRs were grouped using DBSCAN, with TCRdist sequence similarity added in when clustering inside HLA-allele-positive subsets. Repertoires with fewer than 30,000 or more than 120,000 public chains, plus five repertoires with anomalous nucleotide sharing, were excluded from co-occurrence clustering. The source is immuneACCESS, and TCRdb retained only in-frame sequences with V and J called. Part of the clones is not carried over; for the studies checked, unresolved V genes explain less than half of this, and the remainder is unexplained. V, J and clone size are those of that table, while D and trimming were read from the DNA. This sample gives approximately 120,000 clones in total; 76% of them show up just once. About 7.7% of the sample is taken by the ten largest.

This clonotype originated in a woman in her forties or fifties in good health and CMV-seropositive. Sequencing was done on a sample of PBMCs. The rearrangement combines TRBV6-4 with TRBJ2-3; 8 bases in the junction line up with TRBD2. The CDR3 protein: CASSDASGSDTQYF. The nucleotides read TGTGCCAGCAGTGACGCGAGCGGGAGTGATACGCAGTATTTT.